The present entry profiles one T cell receptor beta chain with its context. Data came from immunoSEQ multiplex PCR; TCRdb stores just in-frame clones and leaves some out. The sample lists hundreds of thousands of clones, around 84% seen once, with about 4.5% in the top ten. The data belong to a study of blood T cell repertoires in COVID-19. The CDR3 covers 15 residues. Trimming cost V 3 bases and J 4 bases; bases outside gene matches: 6. The germline V gene encodes CDR1 KGHSH and CDR2 LQKENI. Source material: peripheral blood. The sequence came from a man aged 50-60 years with acute or convalescent COVID-19. The chain carries TRBV18 and TRBJ1-5, with TRBD1 matching 7 bases. As DNA, the CDR3 is TGTGCCAGCTCACCCGCGACAGGGAGAAATCAGCCCCAGCATTTT. The encoded protein is CASSPATGRNQPQHF.